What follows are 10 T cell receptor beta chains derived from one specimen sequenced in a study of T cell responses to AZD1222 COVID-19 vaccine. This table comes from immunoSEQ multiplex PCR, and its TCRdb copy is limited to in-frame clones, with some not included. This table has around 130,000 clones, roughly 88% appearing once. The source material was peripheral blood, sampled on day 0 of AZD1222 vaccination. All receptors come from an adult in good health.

The CDR3 spells CSASRKPIDYEQYF. The CDR3 nucleotides read TGCAGTGCTAGTCGGAAACCTATCGACTACGAGCAGTACTTC. The rearrangement links TRBV20-1 to TRBJ2-7; D gene uncertain. The V and J ends lost 3 bases and 3 bases respectively, with 15 bases between them. Germline V gene data show CDR1 as DFQATT and CDR2 as SNEGSKA (reference sequence). This CDR3 is 14 amino acids long.

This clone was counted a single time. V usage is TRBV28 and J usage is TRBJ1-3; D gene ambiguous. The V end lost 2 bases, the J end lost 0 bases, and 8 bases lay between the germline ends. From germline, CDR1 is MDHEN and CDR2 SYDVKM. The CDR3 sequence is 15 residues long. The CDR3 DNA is TGTGCCAGCAGTTTACTACAGACCTCTGGAAACACCATATATTTT. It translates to CASSLLQTSGNTIYF.

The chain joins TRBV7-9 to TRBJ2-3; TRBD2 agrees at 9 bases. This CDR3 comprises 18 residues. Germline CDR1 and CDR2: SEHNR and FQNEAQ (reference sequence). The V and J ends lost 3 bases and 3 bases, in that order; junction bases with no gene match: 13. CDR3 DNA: TGTGCCAGCAGCTTCGGTATTCGCGGGGGGGCCGTAACAGATACGCAGTATTTT. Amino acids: CASSFGIRGGAVTDTQYF.

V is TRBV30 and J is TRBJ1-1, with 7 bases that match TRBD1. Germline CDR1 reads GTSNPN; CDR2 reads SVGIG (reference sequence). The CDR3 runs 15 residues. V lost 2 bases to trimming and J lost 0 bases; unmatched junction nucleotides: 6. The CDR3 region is CAWSLPGTVNTEAFF. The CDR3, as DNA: TGTGCCTGGAGTTTGCCCGGGACAGTGAACACTGAAGCTTTCTTT.

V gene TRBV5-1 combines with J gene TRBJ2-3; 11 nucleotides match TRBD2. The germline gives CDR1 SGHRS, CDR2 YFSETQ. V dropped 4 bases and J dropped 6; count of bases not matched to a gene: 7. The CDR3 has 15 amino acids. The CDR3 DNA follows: TGCGCCAGCAGCACCACTAGCGGGAGAGGGGATACGCAGTATTTT. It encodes CASSTTSGRGDTQYF. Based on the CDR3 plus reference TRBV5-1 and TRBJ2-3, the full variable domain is KAGVTQTPRYLIKTRGQQVTLSCSPISGHRSVSWYQQTPGQGLQFLFEYFSETQRNKGNFPGRFSGRQFSNSRSEMNVSTLELGDSALYLCASSTTSGRGDTQYFGPGTRLTVL.

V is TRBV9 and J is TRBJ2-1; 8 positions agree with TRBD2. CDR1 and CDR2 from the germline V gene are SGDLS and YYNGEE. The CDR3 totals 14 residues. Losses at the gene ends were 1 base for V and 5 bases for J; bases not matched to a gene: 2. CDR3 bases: TGTGCCAGCAGCGTAATTAGCGGGAACAATGAGCAGTTCTTC. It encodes CASSVISGNNEQFF.

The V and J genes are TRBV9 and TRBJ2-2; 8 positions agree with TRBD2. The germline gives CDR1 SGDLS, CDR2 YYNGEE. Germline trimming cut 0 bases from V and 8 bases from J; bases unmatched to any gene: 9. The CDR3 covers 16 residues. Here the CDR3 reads CASSVAAGGPIGELFF. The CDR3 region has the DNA TGTGCCAGCAGCGTAGCGGCGGGGGGTCCTATAGGGGAGCTGTTTTTT.

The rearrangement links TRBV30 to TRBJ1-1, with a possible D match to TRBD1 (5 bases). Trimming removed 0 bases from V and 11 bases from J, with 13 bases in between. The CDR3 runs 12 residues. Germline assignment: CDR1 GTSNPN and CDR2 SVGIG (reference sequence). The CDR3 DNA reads TGTGCCTGGAGTGTCGGGACGGCGCAGGCTTTCTTT. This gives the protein CAWSVGTAQAFF. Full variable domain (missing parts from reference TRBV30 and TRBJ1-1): SQTIHQWPATLVQPVGSPLSLECTVEGTSNPNLYWYRQAAGRGLQLLFYSVGIGQISSEVPQNLSASRPQDRQFILSSKKLLLSDSGFYLCAWSVGTAQAFFGQGTRLTVV.

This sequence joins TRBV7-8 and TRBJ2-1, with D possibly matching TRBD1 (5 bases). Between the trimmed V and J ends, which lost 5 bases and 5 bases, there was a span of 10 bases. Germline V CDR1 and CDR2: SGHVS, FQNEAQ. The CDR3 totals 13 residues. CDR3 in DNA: TGTGCCAGCAGCACCCGGACAAACAATGAGCAGTTCTTC. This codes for CASSTRTNNEQFF.

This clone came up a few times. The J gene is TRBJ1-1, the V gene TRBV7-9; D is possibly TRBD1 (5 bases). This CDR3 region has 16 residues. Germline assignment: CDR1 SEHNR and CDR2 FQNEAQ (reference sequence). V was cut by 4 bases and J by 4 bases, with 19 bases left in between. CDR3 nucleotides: TGTGCCAGCAGCTACGGTTCGGGACTTCATTCCACTGAAGCTTTCTTT. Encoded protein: CASSYGSGLHSTEAFF.